One sample yielded the 27 T cell receptor beta chains listed below, sequenced in a study of T cells in Graves' hyperthyroidism and ophthalmopathy. The source material, RNA transcripts, was used to amplify TCR beta CDR3 regions. In the first-round RT-PCR of the TCR CDR3, the HTBI primer set was used. MiXCR was run by TCRdb on the multiplex PCR reads, yielding one entry per CDR3 protein. Of 650,000 to 850,000 distinct CDR3 sequences listed, about 19% are singletons. The sequenced sample consisted of blood. Source of these receptors: a woman between 50 and 59 years old with Graves' hyperthyroidism that later progressed to Graves' ophthalmopathy.

For this clonotype: A much larger clone differs from this one at a single base, so this may be a read error. This rearrangement joins TRBV30 to TRBJ2-7; weak D call: TRBD1 (5 bases). CDR3 length equals 13 residues. Germline loops: CDR1 GTSNPN, CDR2 SVGIG (reference sequence). The V and J ends lost 2 bases and 6 bases respectively, with 14 bases between them. Here the CDR3 DNA reads TGTGCCTGGAGTACCAGGGTTTCGGGCGAGCAGTACTTC. Its protein product is CAWSTRVSGEQYF.

This clonotype was seen a handful of times. This chain connects TRBV12-3 or TRBV12-4 to TRBJ2-2; TRBD1 might be the D (6 bases). The length of the CDR3 is 17 residues. The V gene lost 1 base and the J gene lost 1 base, with 13 bases spanning the gap. The CDR3 sequence is CASSLDIWTENTGELFF. The CDR3 DNA reads as TGTGCCAGCAGTTTAGATATTTGGACAGAGAACACCGGGGAGCTGTTTTTT.

This clonotype was seen many times. This sequence joins TRBV11-3 and TRBJ2-1; 11 bases fit TRBD1. This CDR3 region has 16 residues. The junction had 2 bases not matched to a gene; V was cut back by 0 bases and J by 4 bases. Germline V gives CDR1 SGHNT, CDR2 YENEEA. CDR3 bases: TGTGCCAGCAGCTTAGAGGACAGGGGGCTTTACAATGAGCAGTTCTTC. It codes for CASSLEDRGLYNEQFF. Full variable domain (outside the CDR3, taken from reference TRBV11-3 and TRBJ2-1): EAGVVQSPRYKIIEKKQPVAFWCNPISGHNTLYWYLQNLGQGPELLIRYENEEAVDDSQLPKDRFSAERLKGVDSTLKIQPAELGDSAVYLCASSLEDRGLYNEQFFGPGTRLTVL.

V and J are TRBV7-2 and TRBJ2-7, with D maybe TRBD2 (7 bases). Germline CDR1 is SGHTA and CDR2 is FQGNSA. The V end was cut by 1 base, the J end by 5 bases, with 12 bases between. The CDR3 spans 14 residues. The CDR3 is CASSLEGGHDEQYF. The CDR3 DNA reads TGTGCCAGCAGCTTAGAGGGGGGGCACGACGAGCAGTACTTC. The full variable domain, its missing parts supplied by reference TRBV7-2 and TRBJ2-7, is GAGVSQSPSNKVTEKGKDVELRCDPISGHTALYWYRQSLGQGLEFLIYFQGNSAPDKSGLPSDRFSAERTGGSVSTLTIQRTQQEDSAVYLCASSLEGGHDEQYFGPGTRLTVT.

This clonotype turned up a few times. This chain uses TRBV29-1 with TRBJ1-6, with TRBD1 matching 7 bases. Germline V CDR1 and CDR2: SQVTM, ANQGSEA. V gave up 5 bases and J gave up 10 bases; unmatched junction bases: 8. The CDR3 is made up of 13 amino acids. For the CDR3, the DNA is TGCAGCGTTTTGATAACAGGGGACTCACCCCTCCACTTT. Protein sequence: CSVLITGDSPLHF. Complete variable domain (other parts from reference TRBV29-1 and TRBJ1-6): SAVISQKPSRDICQRGTSLTIQCQVDSQVTMMFWYRQQPGQSLTLIATANQGSEATYESGFVIDKFPISRPNLTFSTLTVSNMSPEDSSIYLCSVLITGDSPLHFGNGTRLTVT.

There are a few counts of this clonotype. The V call is TRBV6-5, the J call TRBJ1-2; 8 nucleotides match TRBD1. Germline assignment: CDR1 MNHEY and CDR2 SVGAGI. This CDR3 has 16 amino acids. V shed 2 bases and J 1 base; nucleotides not matched to a gene: 6. The chain's CDR3 is CASSYRTGLVNYGYTF. DNA of the CDR3: TGTGCCAGCAGTTACCGGACAGGGTTGGTTAACTATGGCTACACCTTC.

The rearrangement links TRBV30 to TRBJ2-4, with 9 bases matching TRBD1. From germline, CDR1 is GTSNPN and CDR2 SVGIG (reference sequence). This CDR3 is built from 15 residues. The V gene end was trimmed by 1 base and the J gene end by 5 bases; junction bases not matched to a gene: 6. CDR3 sequence reads: CAWSGTGGPQNIQYF. CDR3 coding DNA: TGTGCCTGGAGTGGTACAGGGGGCCCCCAAAACATTCAGTACTTC.

This chain connects TRBV12-3 or TRBV12-4 to TRBJ2-1, with D unresolved. The CDR3 covers 14 residues. V lost 3 bases and J lost 1, with 7 bases in between. The DNA of the CDR3 is TGTGCCAGCAGTTTCTTAGGGTCCTACAATGAGCAGTTCTTC. Translation gives CASSFLGSYNEQFF.

The V and J genes are TRBV5-1 and TRBJ1-4; 10 nucleotides line up with TRBD1. Germline CDR1 SGHRS, CDR2 YFSETQ. With V trimmed by 4 bases and J by 8 bases, 8 bases remained unmatched. The CDR3 is made up of 15 amino acids. CDR3 residues: CASSPKDRGSEKLFF. The CDR3 coding sequence is TGCGCCAGCAGCCCGAAGGACAGGGGGAGCGAAAAACTGTTTTTT.

Ten or more counts support this clonotype. The rearrangement joins TRBV12-3 or TRBV12-4 to TRBJ1-1, with a possible D match to TRBD1 (5 bases). This CDR3 is built from 14 residues. V gave up 10 bases and J gave up 5 bases, with 20 bases separating them. CDR3 sequence: CATIDGGLSTEAFF. The CDR3 nucleotides read TGTGCCACCATCGACGGGGGGTTGTCAACTGAAGCTTTCTTT.

The V and J genes are TRBV7-3 and TRBJ2-1; 12 nucleotides agree with TRBD2. The V and J ends lost 4 bases and 8 bases, in that order; junction bases with no gene match: 12. Germline lookup yields CDR1 SGHTA and CDR2 FQGTGA. The CDR3 has 17 amino acids. For the CDR3, the DNA is TGTGCCAGCAGCTCCAGGAAGACTAGCGGGGGAGTAGATGAGCAGTTCTTC. Its protein product is CASSSRKTSGGVDEQFF.

At least ten counts were recorded for this clonotype. The chain uses TRBV12-3 or TRBV12-4 and TRBJ2-5; a possible D gene is TRBD1 (6 bases). This CDR3 contains 16 residues. The V and J ends lost 6 bases and 0 bases respectively, with 17 bases between them. The CDR3 loop is CASSRADGTYQETQYF. CDR3 DNA sequence: TGTGCCAGCAGCCGAGCCGACGGGACATACCAAGAGACCCAGTACTTC.

This sequence joins TRBV9 and TRBJ2-5; D gene ambiguous. Trimming pared 1 base from V and 2 bases from J, leaving 12 bases between. This CDR3 has 15 residues. CDR1 is SGDLS and CDR2 is YYNGEE in the germline V gene. CDR3 sequence reads: CASSVRQNSQETQYF. The CDR3 DNA sequence: TGTGCCAGCAGCGTACGGCAGAATTCTCAAGAGACCCAGTACTTC.

This clonotype has a count of ten or more. The chain joins TRBV11-1 to TRBJ1-6, with D hard to call. V was shortened by 1 base and J by 8 bases, with 12 bases between the two germline ends. The CDR3 loop spans 15 amino acids. Germline-derived CDR1 and CDR2 are SGHAT and FQDESV (reference sequence). CDR3 in DNA: TGTGCCAGCAGCTTAGTGCCCCGGGAGGATTCACCCCTCCACTTT. Amino acids: CASSLVPREDSPLHF.

V and J are TRBV6-1 and TRBJ2-2, with D maybe TRBD2 (6 bases). The germline V gene encodes CDR1 MNHNS and CDR2 SASEGT. V was clipped by 5 bases and J by 5 bases, with 24 bases between them. This CDR3 is built from 18 residues. The CDR3 DNA reads as TGTGCCAGCAGTCCCCGGTCGACAGTTTCTGGGGGGACCGGGGAGCTGTTTTTT. It translates to CASSPRSTVSGGTGELFF.

This clonotype was counted ten times or more. The chain has TRBV27 and TRBJ1-1; the D is unclear. The germline V gene has CDR1 MNHEY and CDR2 SMNVEV (reference sequence). The CDR3 consists of 13 residues. Trimming removed 6 bases at V and 0 bases at J, with 8 bases between. CDR3 sequence: CASSGVMNTEAFF. The CDR3 DNA follows: TGTGCCAGCAGCGGGGTCATGAACACTGAAGCTTTCTTT.

CDR3 sequence: CASSKLAGGVGYTF. The CDR3 region has the DNA TGTGCCAGCAGCAAACTTGCTGGGGGAGTTGGCTACACCTTC. The rearrangement uses TRBV7-6 and TRBJ1-2; TRBD1 is a possible D gene (5 bases). V gave up 5 bases and J gave up 7 bases, with 17 bases separating them. The V gene's germline CDR1 is SGHVS and CDR2 FNYEAQ. The CDR3 consists of 14 residues.

The chain employs TRBV3-1 and TRBJ2-1, with 11 bases lining up with TRBD2. The CDR3 runs 17 residues. V gave up 0 bases and J gave up 2 bases; unmatched junction bases: 3. The germline V gene has CDR1 LGHDT and CDR2 YNNKEL (reference sequence). The CDR3, as DNA: TGTGCCAGCAGCCAAGAACTAGCGGGGGATACCTACAATGAGCAGTTCTTC. Protein: CASSQELAGDTYNEQFF.

This clonotype was detected many times. The rearrangement links TRBV12-3 or TRBV12-4 to TRBJ2-1, with 9 bases matching TRBD2. J was trimmed by 6 bases and V by 6 bases; bases with no gene match: 9. The CDR3 loop spans 15 amino acids. CDR3: CASRGAGGLFNEQFF. DNA for the CDR3: TGTGCCAGCAGAGGGGCGGGGGGGCTATTCAATGAGCAGTTCTTC.

This clonotype occurred many times. In nucleotides, the CDR3 is TGTGCCAGCAGCGGACCTAGCGGGGGGATCACAGATACGCAGTATTTT. It codes for CASSGPSGGITDTQYF. The chain recombines TRBV9 with TRBJ2-3, with 11 positions matching TRBD2. V lost 3 bases and J lost 2; bases outside the gene matches: 5. From germline, CDR1 is SGDLS and CDR2 YYNGEE. This CDR3 is 16 amino acids long.

This clonotype was seen ten or more times. This chain connects TRBV20-1 to TRBJ2-5, with 8 bases that match TRBD2. Germline CDR1 reads DFQATT; CDR2 reads SNEGSKA (reference sequence). The V segment lost 6 bases and the J segment 1 base; nucleotides outside the gene matches: 7. This CDR3 spans 14 amino acids. CDR3 sequence (DNA): TGCAGTGCCCGACAAGCGGGGGCCCAAGAGACCCAGTACTTC. Protein: CSARQAGAQETQYF.

This clonotype has a count of ten or more. The chain couples TRBV5-1 to TRBJ1-1, with D maybe TRBD1 (6 bases). Germline V CDR1 and CDR2: SGHRS, YFSETQ. There are 16 residues in the CDR3. Trimming pared 0 bases from V and 2 bases from J, leaving 14 bases between. The CDR3 sequence is CASSLGRDTYNTEAFF. In nucleotides, the CDR3 is TGCGCCAGCAGCTTGGGCCGGGACACTTATAACACTGAAGCTTTCTTT.

The chain joins TRBV19 to TRBJ1-2; the D is unclear. The CDR3 has 13 amino acids. V gave up 0 bases and J gave up 11 bases, with 13 bases separating them. Germline V gives CDR1 LNHDA, CDR2 SQIVND (reference sequence). CDR3 DNA: TGTGCCAGTAGTATAGATCGAACTTCCTGGTACACCTTC. It encodes CASSIDRTSWYTF.

This clonotype has ten or more counts. V gene TRBV20-1 combines with J gene TRBJ2-1; weak D call: TRBD2 (6 bases). Germline V lookup: CDR1 DFQATT, CDR2 SNEGSKA (reference sequence). Between the trimmed V and J ends, which lost 0 bases and 3 bases, there was a span of 15 bases. There are 16 residues in the CDR3. CDR3 nucleotide sequence: TGCAGTGCTAGAGACCCTACGGGGGTCCTCTACAATGAGCAGTTCTTC. Translation: CSARDPTGVLYNEQFF.

The V and J genes are TRBV6-2 or TRBV6-3 and TRBJ1-2, with 7 bases that match TRBD1. The V gene's germline CDR1 is MNHEY and CDR2 SVGEGT. This CDR3 region has 12 residues. V was pared by 7 bases and J by 10 bases, with 9 bases of the junction left unmatched. The DNA of the CDR3 is TGTGCCAGCATAGAGACAGGGATCGACTACACCTTC. Protein sequence: CASIETGIDYTF.

This clonotype was found a few times. The V and J genes are TRBV19 and TRBJ1-1; 10 bases map to TRBD1. The germline gives CDR1 LNHDA, CDR2 SQIVND (reference sequence). The CDR3 runs to 16 residues. J lost 12 bases, V lost 0 bases, and 13 bases had no gene match. In DNA form, the CDR3 reads TGTGCCAGTAGTATAGATCGGGACAGGGGACGAAGGGGAACTTTCTTT. It encodes CASSIDRDRGRRGTFF.

The chain is built from TRBV3-1 and TRBJ2-1; D perhaps matches TRBD2 (7 bases). The V and J ends lost 6 bases and 7 bases respectively, with 19 bases between them. The CDR3 loop spans 15 amino acids. CDR1 is LGHDT, CDR2 YNNKEL, per germline (reference sequence). CDR3 loop: CASRRTGGQSNEQFF. CDR3 sequence (DNA): TGTGCCAGCAGGCGAACGGGGGGCCAGTCAAATGAGCAGTTCTTC.